This T cell receptor (beta chain) was observed in a study of CD4 T cells in relation to SARS-CoV-2 and coronaviruses. In the study overall: Controls used an HIV-1 Nef peptide pool or no peptide.

Before the COVID-19 pandemic, during about 2010-2018, CD4+ T cells were taken from unexposed donors. CD4+ T cells were isolated from the cells after around 9 days of culture. Testing used SARS-CoV-2 S/N and four cold-coronavirus spikes on unexposed-donor CD4+ T cells, cells permitting. Half the medium was replaced with IL-2 medium on days 3 and 7. Sequencing was performed with immunoSEQ multiplex PCR; in TCRdb, only in-frame clones are kept and a portion is missing. The profile shows some 11,000 clones, more than 75% of them singletons. CDR1 and CDR2 from the germline V gene are GTSNPN and SVGIG (reference sequence). V lost 7 bases and J lost 8; bases outside the gene matches: 5. The CDR3 contains 12 residues. Notes on this clone: The antigen remains undetermined.

Study observations and caveats: In around 60% of donors, memory CD4+ clonotypes crossrecognized SARS-CoV-2 and at least one common cold coronavirus spike.

The V call is TRBV30, the J call TRBJ1-4, with 9 bases lining up with TRBD1. The sequence was collected from a human donor in good health. Sequencing was done on a sample of CD4+ T cells from PBMCs, cultured in vitro. The CDR3 DNA reads TGTGCCTTGGACAGGGGTAGCGAAAAACTGTTTTTT. Encoded protein: CALDRGSEKLFF.